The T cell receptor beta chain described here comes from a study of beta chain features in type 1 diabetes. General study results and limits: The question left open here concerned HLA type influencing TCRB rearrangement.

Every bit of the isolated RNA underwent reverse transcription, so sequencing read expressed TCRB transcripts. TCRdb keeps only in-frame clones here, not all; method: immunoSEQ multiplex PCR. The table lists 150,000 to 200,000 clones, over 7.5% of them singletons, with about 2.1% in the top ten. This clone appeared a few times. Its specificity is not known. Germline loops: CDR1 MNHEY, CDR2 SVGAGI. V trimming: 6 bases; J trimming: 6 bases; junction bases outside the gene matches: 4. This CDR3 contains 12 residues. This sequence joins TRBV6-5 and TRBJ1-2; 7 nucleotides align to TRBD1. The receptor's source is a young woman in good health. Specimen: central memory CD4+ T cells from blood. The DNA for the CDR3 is TGTGCCAGCAGCCTAACAGGGGATGGCTACACCTTC. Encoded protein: CASSLTGDGYTF.